This TCR beta chain was sequenced during a study of sequential checkpoint blockade in melanoma. About the research overall: Arm A got nivolumab then ipilimumab; arm B the reverse, 1:1.

Treatment specified: randomized to nivolumab then ipilimumab (arm A) or the reverse (arm B). This clone was seen repeatedly, ten times or more. Germline assignment: CDR1 MNHGY and CDR2 SAAAGT. This CDR3 contains 14 residues. The ends lost 10 bases at V and 0 bases at J; junction bases unmatched: 5. Profiling relied on immunoSEQ multiplex PCR, and the TCRdb table lists in-frame clones only, not all of them. The sample holds some 11,000 clones, 28% seen once. This material consisted of tumor tissue (inferred from file names), taken from a patient given nivolumab and ipilimumab in sequence. The source is a human donor with melanoma. The chain employs TRBV6-8 and TRBJ2-2; TRBD2 agrees at 7 bases. The CDR3 DNA sequence: TGTGCCATCGGGGGGTATTCGAACACCGGGGAGCTGTTTTTT. Translation: CAIGGYSNTGELFF.